This is a list of T cell receptor beta chains from one sample in a study of cytomegalovirus exposure and HLA in healthy donors. Method: immunoSEQ multiplex PCR; TCRdb's copy keeps in-frame clones and lacks some. The sample includes about 130,000 clones. Sequenced material: PBMCs. The receptors here all came from a man aged 40-49 years in good health and CMV-seronegative. Both conserved end residues are part of each CDR3. Fields, in order: J gene, D gene, V gene, CDR3 protein. A D gene is named only where the DNA matches it firmly.

TRBJ2-6 NA TRBV7-2 CASSPPLGAGANVLTF
TRBJ1-1 NA TRBV18 CASSPLGTEAFF
TRBJ1-1 NA TRBV7-3 CASSSSNIMNTEAFF
TRBJ2-5 TRBD2 TRBV27 CATSFGLGPPQETQYF
TRBJ1-2 NA TRBV4-1 CASSPKDSLNYGYTF
TRBJ2-2 NA TRBV7-9 CASSSGFNAAVTGELFF
TRBJ1-4 NA TRBV28 CASSFGRGGNEKLFF
TRBJ2-5 TRBD2 TRBV19 CASSIVGGTSQETQYF
TRBJ1-2 NA TRBV28 CASSFRRATRVNGYTF
TRBJ2-1 NA TRBV7-3 CASSLTPSDDEQFF
TRBJ2-7 TRBD1 TRBV7-2 CASSPSRDSYEQYF
TRBJ2-3 NA TRBV2 CASGYTQYF
TRBJ2-7 NA TRBV6-1 CAIDGLVWEQYF
TRBJ1-1 NA TRBV7-2 CASSSRGVGTEAFF
TRBJ2-2 TRBD2 TRBV13 CASSLMGLAGDTGELFF
TRBJ2-5 NA TRBV5-1 CASSLRETQYF
TRBJ1-3 NA TRBV30 CAWSPRSPGSGNTIYF
NA NA TRBV5-1 CASSFGPPGSYEQYF
NA NA TRBV2 CASSVAGYEQYF
TRBJ2-1 NA TRBV7-6 CASSLPPGTAYNEQFF
NA TRBD2 TRBV30 CAWSVRWTSGRSSSYEQYF
TRBJ2-7 TRBD1 TRBV7-9 CASSQQDRGSSYEQYF
TRBJ1-5 NA TRBV6-6 CASSKQHSNQPQHF
TRBJ2-7 NA TRBV5-1 CASSLPTGSYEQYF
TRBJ2-1 TRBD2 TRBV7-7 CASSSNPGLAAPYNEQFF
TRBJ2-7 TRBD1 TRBV11-3 CASSRSTGGIGEQYF
TRBJ2-2 NA TRBV10-3 CAISGRDTGELFF